This T cell receptor (beta chain) appears in the sequencing data of a study of identical twins. Study-wide findings and caveats: Beta clonotypes that were abundant in cord blood contained fewer insertions, a pattern absent from memory repertoires. Weaker excess sharing between twins was seen in beta out-of-frame sequences.

A single record per CDR3 protein comes from TCRdb applying MiXCR to the 5' RACE reads. The sample carries about 520,000 distinct CDR3 sequences, less than 25% recorded once. On this clonotype: Its antigen is undetermined.

These same records also appear under a second study, on T cells expressing NK-cell markers. This second report adds: Dominant NKG2C+ clonotypes made up 1.0-7.0% of CD8+ T cells in roughly 6 donors. Evidence did not settle whether expanded NKG2C+ T cell clones targeted HCMV.

Sequenced: CD4+ T cells sorted from blood. The receptor was isolated from a woman aged 18-29 years in good health.

This chain's CDR3 is CASIGRNLDTQYF. The CDR3 DNA sequence: TGTGCCAGCATCGGGCGGAATCTAGATACGCAGTATTTT. The chain combines TRBV6-1 with TRBJ2-3; D gene unclear. V lost 7 bases and J lost 5, with 13 bases in between. The CDR3 totals 13 residues. Germline loops: CDR1 MNHNS, CDR2 SASEGT.